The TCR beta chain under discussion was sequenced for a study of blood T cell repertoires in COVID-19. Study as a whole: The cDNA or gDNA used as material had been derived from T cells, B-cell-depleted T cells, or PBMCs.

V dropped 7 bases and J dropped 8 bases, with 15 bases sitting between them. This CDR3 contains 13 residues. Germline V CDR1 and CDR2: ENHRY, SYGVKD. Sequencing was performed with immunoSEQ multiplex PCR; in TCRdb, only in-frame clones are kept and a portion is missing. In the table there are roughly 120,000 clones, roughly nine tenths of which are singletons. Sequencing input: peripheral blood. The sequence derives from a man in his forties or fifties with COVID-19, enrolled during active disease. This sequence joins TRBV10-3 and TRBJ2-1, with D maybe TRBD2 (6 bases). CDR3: CAIKKGTWDEQFF. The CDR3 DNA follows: TGTGCCATCAAAAAGGGGACTTGGGATGAGCAGTTCTTC.